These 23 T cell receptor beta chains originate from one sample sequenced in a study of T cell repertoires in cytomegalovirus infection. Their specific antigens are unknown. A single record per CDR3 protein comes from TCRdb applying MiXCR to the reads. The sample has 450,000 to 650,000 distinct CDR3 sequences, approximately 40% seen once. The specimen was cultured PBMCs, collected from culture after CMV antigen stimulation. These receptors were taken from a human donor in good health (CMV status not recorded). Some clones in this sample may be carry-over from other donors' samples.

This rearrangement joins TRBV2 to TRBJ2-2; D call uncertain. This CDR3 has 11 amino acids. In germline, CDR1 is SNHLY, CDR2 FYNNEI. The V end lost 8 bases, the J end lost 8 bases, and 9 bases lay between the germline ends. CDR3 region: CASSVMGELFF. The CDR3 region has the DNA TGTGCCAGCTCAGTAATGGGGGAGCTGTTTTTT.

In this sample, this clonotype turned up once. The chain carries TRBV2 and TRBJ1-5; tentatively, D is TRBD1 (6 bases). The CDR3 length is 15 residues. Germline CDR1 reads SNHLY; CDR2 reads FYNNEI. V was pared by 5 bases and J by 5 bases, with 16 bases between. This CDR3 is CASSMEGVRDQPQHF. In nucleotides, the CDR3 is TGTGCCAGCAGTATGGAGGGGGTGAGAGATCAGCCCCAGCATTTT.

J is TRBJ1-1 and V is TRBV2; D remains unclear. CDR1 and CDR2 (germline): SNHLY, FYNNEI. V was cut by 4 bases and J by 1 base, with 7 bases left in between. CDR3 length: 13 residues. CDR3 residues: CASSAEENTEAFF. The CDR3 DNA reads TGTGCCAGCAGTGCAGAGGAGAACACTGAAGCTTTCTTT.

The CDR3 loop reads CASSDMGGLGNQPQHF. The CDR3 DNA follows: TGTGCCAGCAGTGATATGGGAGGTTTGGGCAATCAGCCCCAGCATTTT. J is TRBJ1-5 and V is TRBV2; D is ambiguous. The CDR3 sequence is 16 residues long. Trimming shortened V by 3 bases and J by 2 bases, and 14 bases separated the two germline ends. Per germline, CDR1 SNHLY and CDR2 FYNNEI.

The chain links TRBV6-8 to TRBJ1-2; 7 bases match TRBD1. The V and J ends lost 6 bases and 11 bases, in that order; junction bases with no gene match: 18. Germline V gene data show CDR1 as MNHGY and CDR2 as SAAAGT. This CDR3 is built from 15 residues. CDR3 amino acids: CASRVLWDRPNQYTF. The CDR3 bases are TGTGCCAGCAGAGTCCTTTGGGACAGACCCAATCAATACACCTTC.

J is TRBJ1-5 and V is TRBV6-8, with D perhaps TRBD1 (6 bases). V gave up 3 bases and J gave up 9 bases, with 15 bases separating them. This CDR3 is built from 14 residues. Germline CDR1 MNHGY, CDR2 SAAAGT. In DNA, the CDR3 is TGTGCCAGCAGTTATGGGACGGGACAATTGCCCCAGCATTTT. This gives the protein CASSYGTGQLPQHF.

The CDR3 sequence: CASSLGRGSGNTIYF. In DNA, the CDR3 is TGTGCCAGCAGCTTAGGCAGGGGCTCTGGAAACACCATATATTTT. The chain carries TRBV7-2 and TRBJ1-3, with D possibly being TRBD1 (6 bases). Trimming took 1 base from V and 0 from J, leaving 7 bases between them. This CDR3 is built from 15 residues. Looked up from germline, CDR1 is SGHTA and CDR2 is FQGNSA.

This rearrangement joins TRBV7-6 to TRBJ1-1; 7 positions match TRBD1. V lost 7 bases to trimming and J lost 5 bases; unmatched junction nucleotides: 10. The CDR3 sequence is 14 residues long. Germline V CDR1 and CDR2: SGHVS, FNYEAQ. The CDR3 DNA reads TGTGCCAGCATATCAGGGGGGCATGGGACTGAAGCTTTCTTT. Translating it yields CASISGGHGTEAFF.

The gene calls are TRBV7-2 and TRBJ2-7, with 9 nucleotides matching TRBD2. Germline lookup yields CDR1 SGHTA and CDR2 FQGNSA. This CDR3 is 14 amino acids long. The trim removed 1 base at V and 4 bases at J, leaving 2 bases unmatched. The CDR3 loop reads CASSLVSGRYEQYF. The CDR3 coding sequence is TGTGCCAGCAGCTTAGTCAGCGGGAGGTACGAGCAGTACTTC.

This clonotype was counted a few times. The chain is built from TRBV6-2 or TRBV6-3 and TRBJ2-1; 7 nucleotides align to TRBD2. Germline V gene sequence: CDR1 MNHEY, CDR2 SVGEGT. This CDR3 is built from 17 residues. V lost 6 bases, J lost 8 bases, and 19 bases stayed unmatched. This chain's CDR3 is CASSPNFFVGGRDEQFF. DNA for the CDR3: TGTGCCAGCAGCCCAAACTTTTTCGTGGGAGGGCGGGATGAGCAGTTCTTC.

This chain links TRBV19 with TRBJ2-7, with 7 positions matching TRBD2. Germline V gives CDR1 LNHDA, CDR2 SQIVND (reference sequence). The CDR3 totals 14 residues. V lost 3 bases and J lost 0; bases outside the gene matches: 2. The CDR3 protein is CASSMREGSYEQYF. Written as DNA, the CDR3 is TGTGCCAGTAGTATGAGGGAGGGCTCCTACGAGCAGTACTTC.

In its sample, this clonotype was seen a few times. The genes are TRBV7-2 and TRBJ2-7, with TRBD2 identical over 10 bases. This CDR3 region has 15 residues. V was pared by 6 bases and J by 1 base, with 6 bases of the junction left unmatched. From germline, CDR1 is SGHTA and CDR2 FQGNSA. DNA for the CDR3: TGTGCCAGCAGGAGGGGTAGCGGGAGGTCCTACGAGCAGTACTTC. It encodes CASRRGSGRSYEQYF. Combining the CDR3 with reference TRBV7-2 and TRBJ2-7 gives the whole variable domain GAGVSQSPSNKVTEKGKDVELRCDPISGHTALYWYRQSLGQGLEFLIYFQGNSAPDKSGLPSDRFSAERTGGSVSTLTIQRTQQEDSAVYLCASRRGSGRSYEQYFGPGTRLTVT.

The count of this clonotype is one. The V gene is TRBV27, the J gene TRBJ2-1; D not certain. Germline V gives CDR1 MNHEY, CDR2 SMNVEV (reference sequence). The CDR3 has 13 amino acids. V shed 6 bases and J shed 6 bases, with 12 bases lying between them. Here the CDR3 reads CASRMAGSNEQFF. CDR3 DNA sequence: TGTGCCAGCAGGATGGCTGGGTCCAATGAGCAGTTCTTC.

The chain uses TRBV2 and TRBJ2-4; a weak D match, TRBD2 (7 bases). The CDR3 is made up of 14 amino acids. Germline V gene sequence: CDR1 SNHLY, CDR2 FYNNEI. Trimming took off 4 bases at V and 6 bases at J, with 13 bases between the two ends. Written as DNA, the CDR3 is TGTGCCAGCAGTGTGGGGGGGGCCTTAAACATTCAGTACTTC. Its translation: CASSVGGALNIQYF.

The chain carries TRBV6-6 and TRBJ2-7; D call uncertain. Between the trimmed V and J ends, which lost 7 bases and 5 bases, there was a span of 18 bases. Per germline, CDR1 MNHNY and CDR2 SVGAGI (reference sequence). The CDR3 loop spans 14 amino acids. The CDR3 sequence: CASTLVFSSDEQYF. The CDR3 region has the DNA TGTGCCAGCACTTTGGTCTTCTCGTCAGACGAGCAGTACTTC.

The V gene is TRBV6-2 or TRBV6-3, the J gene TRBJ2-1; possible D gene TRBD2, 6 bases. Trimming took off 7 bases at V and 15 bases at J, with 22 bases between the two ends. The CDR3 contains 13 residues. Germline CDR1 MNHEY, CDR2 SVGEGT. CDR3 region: CASTIWAETSPFF. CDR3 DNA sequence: TGTGCCAGCACCATTTGGGCGGAGACTAGTCCGTTCTTC.

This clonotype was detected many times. The CDR3: CASSQGLHPDTQYF. The CDR3 DNA reads as TGTGCCAGCAGTCAGGGACTACATCCAGATACGCAGTATTTT. The chain is built from TRBV7-2 and TRBJ2-3, with 7 bases aligning to TRBD2. V gave up 6 bases and J gave up 4 bases; unmatched junction bases: 7. Germline lookup yields CDR1 SGHTA and CDR2 FQGNSA. CDR3 size: 14 residues.

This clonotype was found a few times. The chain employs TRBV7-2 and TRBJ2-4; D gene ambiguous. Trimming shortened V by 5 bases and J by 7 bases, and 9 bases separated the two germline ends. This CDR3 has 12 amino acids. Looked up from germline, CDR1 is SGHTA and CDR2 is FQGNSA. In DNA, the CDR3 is TGTGCCAGCAGCACCCCTCAGAACATTCAGTACTTC. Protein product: CASSTPQNIQYF.

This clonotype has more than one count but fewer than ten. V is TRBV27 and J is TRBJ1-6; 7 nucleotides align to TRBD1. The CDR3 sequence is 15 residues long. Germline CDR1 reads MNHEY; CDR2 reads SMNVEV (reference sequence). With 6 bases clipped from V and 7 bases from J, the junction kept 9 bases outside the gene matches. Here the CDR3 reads CASSSNRGLNSPLHF. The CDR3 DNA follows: TGTGCCAGCAGCTCGAACAGGGGCTTAAATTCACCCCTCCACTTT.

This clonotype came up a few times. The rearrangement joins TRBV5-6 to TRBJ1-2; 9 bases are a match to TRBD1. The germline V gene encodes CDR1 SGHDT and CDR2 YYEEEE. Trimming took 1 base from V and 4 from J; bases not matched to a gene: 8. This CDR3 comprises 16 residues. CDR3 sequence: CASSLSRDRALYGYTF. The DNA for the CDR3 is TGTGCCAGCAGCTTGAGCCGGGACAGGGCCCTCTATGGCTACACCTTC. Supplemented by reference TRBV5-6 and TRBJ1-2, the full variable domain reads DAGVTQSPTHLIKTRGQQVTLRCSPKSGHDTVSWYQQALGQGPQFIFQYYEEEERQRGNFPDRFSGHQFPNYSSELNVNALLLGDSALYLCASSLSRDRALYGYTFGSGTRLTVV.

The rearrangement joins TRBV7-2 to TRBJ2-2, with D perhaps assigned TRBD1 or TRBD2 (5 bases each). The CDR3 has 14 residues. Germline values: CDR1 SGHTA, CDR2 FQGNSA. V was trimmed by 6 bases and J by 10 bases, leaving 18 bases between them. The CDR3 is CASRSGTSDAELFF. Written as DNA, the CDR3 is TGTGCCAGCAGATCCGGGACCTCCGACGCGGAGCTGTTTTTT.

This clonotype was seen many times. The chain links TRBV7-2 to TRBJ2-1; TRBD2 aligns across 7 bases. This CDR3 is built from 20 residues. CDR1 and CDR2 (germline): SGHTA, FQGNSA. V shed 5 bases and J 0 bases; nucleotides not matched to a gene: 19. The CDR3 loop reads CASSPHGWASGSISYNEQFF. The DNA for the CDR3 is TGTGCCAGCAGCCCACACGGGTGGGCTAGCGGATCCATCTCCTACAATGAGCAGTTCTTC.

This CDR3 reads CAIRTGTTYNSPLHF. CDR3 coding DNA: TGTGCCATCAGGACAGGGACAACCTATAATTCACCCCTCCACTTT. V gene TRBV10-3 combines with J gene TRBJ1-6; TRBD1 aligns across 7 bases. The CDR3 is 15 amino acids. V was clipped by 6 bases and J by 2 bases; unmatched bases: 4. Looked up from germline, CDR1 is ENHRY and CDR2 is SYGVKD.